This T cell receptor beta chain was identified during a study of CD8 T cells in Susac syndrome. Random hexamers served to reverse transcribe roughly 0.5 to 1 ug RNA. From the immunoSEQ multiplex PCR reads, TCRdb called clonotypes with MiXCR, one entry per CDR3 protein. The sample records 130,000 or so distinct CDR3 sequences, around 86% being singletons. A remark on this clonotype: One junction end does not reproduce the germline sequence, and a read error may be involved.

The CDR3 loop spans 14 amino acids. Germline CDR1 reads SGHAT; CDR2 reads FQDESV (reference sequence). The TCR sequence derives from a human donor with multiple sclerosis. Sequencing was carried out using CD8+ T cells from PBMCs. The V gene is TRBV11-1, the J gene TRBJ1-6; D perhaps matches TRBD1 (5 bases). The CDR3 DNA is TGTGCCAGCAGCTTAAGTGGGGGAGGATCACCCCTCCATTTT. Its protein product is CASSLSGGGSPLHF.